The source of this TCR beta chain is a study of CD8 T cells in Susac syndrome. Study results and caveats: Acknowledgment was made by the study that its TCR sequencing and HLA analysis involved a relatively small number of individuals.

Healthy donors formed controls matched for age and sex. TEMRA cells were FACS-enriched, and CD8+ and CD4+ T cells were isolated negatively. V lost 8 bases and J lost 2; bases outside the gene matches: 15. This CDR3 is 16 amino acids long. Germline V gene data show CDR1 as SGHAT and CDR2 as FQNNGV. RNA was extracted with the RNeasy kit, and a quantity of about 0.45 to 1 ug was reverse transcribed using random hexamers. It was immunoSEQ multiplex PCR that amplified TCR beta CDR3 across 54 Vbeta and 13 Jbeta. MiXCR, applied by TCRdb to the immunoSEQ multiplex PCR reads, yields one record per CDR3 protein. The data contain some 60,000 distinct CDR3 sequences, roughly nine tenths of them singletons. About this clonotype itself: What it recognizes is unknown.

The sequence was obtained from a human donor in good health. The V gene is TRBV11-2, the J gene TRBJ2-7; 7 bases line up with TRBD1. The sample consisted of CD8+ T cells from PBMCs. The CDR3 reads CASGLSLTGLTYEQYF. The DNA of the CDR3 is TGTGCCAGCGGGCTTAGTTTGACAGGGTTAACCTACGAGCAGTACTTC.